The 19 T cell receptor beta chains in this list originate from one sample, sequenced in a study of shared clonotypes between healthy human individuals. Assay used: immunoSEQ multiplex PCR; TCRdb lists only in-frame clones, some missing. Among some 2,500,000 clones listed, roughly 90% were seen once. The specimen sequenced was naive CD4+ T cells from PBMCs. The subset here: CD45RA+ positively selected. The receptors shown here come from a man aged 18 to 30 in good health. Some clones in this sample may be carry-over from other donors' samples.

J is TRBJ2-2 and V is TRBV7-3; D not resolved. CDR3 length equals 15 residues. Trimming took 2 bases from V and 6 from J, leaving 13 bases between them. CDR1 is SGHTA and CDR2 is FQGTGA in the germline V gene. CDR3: CASSLQYFDPGELFF. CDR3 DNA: TGTGCCAGCAGCTTACAGTATTTTGACCCCGGGGAGCTGTTTTTT.

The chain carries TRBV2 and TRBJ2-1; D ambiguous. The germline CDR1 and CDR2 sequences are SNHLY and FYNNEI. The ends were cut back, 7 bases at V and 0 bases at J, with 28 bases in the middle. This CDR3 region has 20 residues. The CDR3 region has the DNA TGTGCCAGCACCAGAAGGGCGGCTAACAAAGAACACGTCTCCTACAATGAGCAGTTCTTC. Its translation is CASTRRAANKEHVSYNEQFF.

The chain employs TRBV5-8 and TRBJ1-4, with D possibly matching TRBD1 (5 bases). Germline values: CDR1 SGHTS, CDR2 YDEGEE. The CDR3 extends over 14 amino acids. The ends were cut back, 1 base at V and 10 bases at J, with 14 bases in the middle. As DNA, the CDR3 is TGTGCCAGCAGCTTGCAGGGTCCCGGAGGAAAACTGTTTTTT. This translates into CASSLQGPGGKLFF.

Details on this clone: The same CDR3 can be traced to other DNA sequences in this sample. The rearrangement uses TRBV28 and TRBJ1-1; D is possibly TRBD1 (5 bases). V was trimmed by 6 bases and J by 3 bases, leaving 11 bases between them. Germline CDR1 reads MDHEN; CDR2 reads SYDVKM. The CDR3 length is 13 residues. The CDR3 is CASSRGGDTEAFF. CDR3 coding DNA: TGTGCCAGCAGCCGGGGGGGGGACACTGAAGCTTTCTTT. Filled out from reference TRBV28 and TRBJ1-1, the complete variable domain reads DVKVTQSSRYLVKRTGEKVFLECVQDMDHENMFWYRQDPGLGLRLIYFSYDVKMKEKGDIPEGYSVSREKKERFSLILESASTNQTSMYLCASSRGGDTEAFFGQGTRLTVV.

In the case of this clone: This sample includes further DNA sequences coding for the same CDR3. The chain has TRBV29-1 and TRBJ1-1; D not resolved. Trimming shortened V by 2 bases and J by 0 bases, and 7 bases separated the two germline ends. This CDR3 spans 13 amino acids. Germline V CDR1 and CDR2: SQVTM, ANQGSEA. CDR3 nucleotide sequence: TGCAGCGTTGAACGCAGTATGAACACTGAAGCTTTCTTT. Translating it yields CSVERSMNTEAFF.

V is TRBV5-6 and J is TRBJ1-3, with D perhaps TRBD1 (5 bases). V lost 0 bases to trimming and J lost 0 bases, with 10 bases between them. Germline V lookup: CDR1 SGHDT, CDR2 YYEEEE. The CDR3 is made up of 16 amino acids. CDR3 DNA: TGTGCCAGCAGCTTGGCCAGCGGGGGCTCTGGAAACACCATATATTTT. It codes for CASSLASGGSGNTIYF.

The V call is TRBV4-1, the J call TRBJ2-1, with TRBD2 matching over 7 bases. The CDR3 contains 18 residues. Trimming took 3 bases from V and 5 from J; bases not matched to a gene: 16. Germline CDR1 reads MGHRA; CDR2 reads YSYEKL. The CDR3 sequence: CASSQEVRTGGRNNEQFF. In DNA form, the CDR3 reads TGCGCCAGCAGCCAGGAGGTCCGGACGGGAGGAAGAAACAATGAGCAGTTCTTC.

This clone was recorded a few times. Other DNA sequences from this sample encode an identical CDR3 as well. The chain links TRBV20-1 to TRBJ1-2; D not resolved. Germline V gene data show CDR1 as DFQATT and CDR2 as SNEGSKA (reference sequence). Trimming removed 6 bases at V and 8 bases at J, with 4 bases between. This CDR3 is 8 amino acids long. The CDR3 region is CSAAGYTF. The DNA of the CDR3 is TGCAGTGCCGCAGGCTACACCTTC.

The CDR3 reads CASSQVEGRSEAFF. CDR3 DNA sequence: TGCGCCAGCAGCCAAGTTGAGGGTAGGTCTGAAGCTTTCTTT. V is TRBV4-1 and J is TRBJ1-1; D gene uncertain. Germline CDR1 is MGHRA and CDR2 is YSYEKL. Between the trimmed V and J ends, which lost 1 base and 6 bases, there was a span of 12 bases. The CDR3 is made up of 14 amino acids.

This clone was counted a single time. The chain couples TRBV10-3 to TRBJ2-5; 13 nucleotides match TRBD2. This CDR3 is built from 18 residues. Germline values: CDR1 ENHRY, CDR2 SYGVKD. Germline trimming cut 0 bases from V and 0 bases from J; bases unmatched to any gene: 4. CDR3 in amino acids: CAISESPTSGGYQETQYF. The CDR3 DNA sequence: TGTGCCATCAGTGAGTCCCCGACTAGCGGGGGGTACCAAGAGACCCAGTACTTC.

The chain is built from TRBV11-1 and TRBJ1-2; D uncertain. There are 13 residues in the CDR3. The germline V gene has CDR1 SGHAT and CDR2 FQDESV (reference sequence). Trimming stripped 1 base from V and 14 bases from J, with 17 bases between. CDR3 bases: TGTGCCAGCAGCTTAGGGCAGAGTTTCAGATGTACCTTC. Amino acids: CASSLGQSFRCTF.

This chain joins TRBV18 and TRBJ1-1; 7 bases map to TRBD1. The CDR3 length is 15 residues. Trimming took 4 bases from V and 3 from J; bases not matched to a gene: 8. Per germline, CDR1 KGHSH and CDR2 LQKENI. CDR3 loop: CASSQETGIYTEAFF. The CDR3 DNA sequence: TGTGCCAGCTCACAAGAGACAGGGATCTACACTGAAGCTTTCTTT. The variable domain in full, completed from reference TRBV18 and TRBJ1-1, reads NAGVMQNPRHLVRRRGQEARLRCSPMKGHSHVYWYRQLPEEGLKFMVYLQKENIIDESGMPKERFSAEFPKEGPSILRIQQVVRGDSAAYFCASSQETGIYTEAFFGQGTRLTVV.

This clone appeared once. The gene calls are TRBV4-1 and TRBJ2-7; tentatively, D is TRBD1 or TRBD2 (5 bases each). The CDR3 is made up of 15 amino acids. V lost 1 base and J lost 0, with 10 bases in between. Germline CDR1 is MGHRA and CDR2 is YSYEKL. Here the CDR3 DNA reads TGCGCCAGCAGCCAAGTGGGGCGGGCCTCCTACGAGCAGTACTTC. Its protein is CASSQVGRASYEQYF.

The chain's CDR3 is CASSPLGSGANVLTF. The CDR3 DNA reads TGTGCCAGCAGCCCCCTGGGGTCTGGGGCCAACGTCCTGACTTTC. V gene TRBV28 combines with J gene TRBJ2-6; no clear D gene. CDR3 length: 15 residues. The germline CDR1 and CDR2 sequences are MDHEN and SYDVKM. The germline V and J ends were trimmed by 6 bases and 1 base, with 10 bases remaining between them.

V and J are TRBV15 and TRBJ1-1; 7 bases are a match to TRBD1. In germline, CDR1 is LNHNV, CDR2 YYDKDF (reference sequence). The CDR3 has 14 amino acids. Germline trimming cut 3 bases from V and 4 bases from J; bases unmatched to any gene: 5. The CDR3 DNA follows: TGTGCCACCAGCAGGGACAGGTCCATCACTGAAGCTTTCTTT. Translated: CATSRDRSITEAFF.

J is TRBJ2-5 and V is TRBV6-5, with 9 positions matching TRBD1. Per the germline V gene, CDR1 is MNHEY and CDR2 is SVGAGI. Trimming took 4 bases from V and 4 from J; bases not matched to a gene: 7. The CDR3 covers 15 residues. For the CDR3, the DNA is TGTGCCAGCAGTTCCACCGGGACAGGGCGAGAGACCCAGTACTTC. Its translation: CASSSTGTGRETQYF.

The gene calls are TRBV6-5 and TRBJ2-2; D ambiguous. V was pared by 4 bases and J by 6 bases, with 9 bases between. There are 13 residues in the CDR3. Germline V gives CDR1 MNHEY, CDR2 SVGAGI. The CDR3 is CASSLRRSGELFF. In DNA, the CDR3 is TGTGCCAGCAGTTTACGTCGGTCCGGGGAGCTGTTTTTT.

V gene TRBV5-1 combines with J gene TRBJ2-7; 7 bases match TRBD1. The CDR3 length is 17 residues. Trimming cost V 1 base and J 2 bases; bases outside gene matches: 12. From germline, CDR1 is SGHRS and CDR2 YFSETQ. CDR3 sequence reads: CASSLTSSRDSTYEQYF. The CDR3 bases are TGCGCCAGCAGCTTGACTAGTTCAAGGGACAGCACCTACGAGCAGTACTTC. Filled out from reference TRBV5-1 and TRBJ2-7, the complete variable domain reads KAGVTQTPRYLIKTRGQQVTLSCSPISGHRSVSWYQQTPGQGLQFLFEYFSETQRNKGNFPGRFSGRQFSNSRSEMNVSTLELGDSALYLCASSLTSSRDSTYEQYFGPGTRLTVT.

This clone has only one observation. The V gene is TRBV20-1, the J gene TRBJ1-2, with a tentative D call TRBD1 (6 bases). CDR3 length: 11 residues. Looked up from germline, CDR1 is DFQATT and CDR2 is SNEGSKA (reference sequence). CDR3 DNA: TGCAGCCTTAGGGGGGACTATGGCTACACCTTC. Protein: CSLRGDYGYTF.